This T cell receptor beta chain was identified in a study of CD8 T cells in Susac syndrome. Per germline, CDR1 SGDLS and CDR2 YYNGEE. V was clipped by 3 bases and J by 0 bases; unmatched bases: 2. This CDR3 has 17 residues. With random hexamers, roughly 0.45 to 1 ug RNA was reverse transcribed. TCR beta CDR3 was amplified by immunoSEQ multiplex PCR. This amplification extended across 54 Vbeta and 13 Jbeta segments. A single record per CDR3 protein comes from TCRdb applying MiXCR to the immunoSEQ multiplex PCR reads. The sample has more than 80,000 distinct CDR3 sequences, 94% seen once. This clonotype was obtained from a human donor with Susac syndrome. The rearrangement uses TRBV9 and TRBJ2-1, with TRBD2 matching 14 bases. Material for sequencing was CD8+ T cells from PBMCs. The CDR3, as DNA: TGTGCCAGCAGCGGGACTAGCGGGGGGCACTCCTACAATGAGCAGTTCTTC. Translation: CASSGTSGGHSYNEQFF.